This TCR beta chain appears in the sequencing data of a study of breast tumors, draining lymph nodes, adjacent tissues. Regarding the study as a whole: Tumor T cell lymph node origin was a supported hypothesis, not proven. Data fit most tumor T cells coming from lymph node, expanding in tumor. Tumor TCR diversity was below lymph nodes but above nontumor tissue.

TCRdb re-called the multiplex PCR reads with MiXCR, one entry per CDR3 protein. The sample contains hundreds of thousands of distinct CDR3 sequences, roughly 30% of which appear only once. Samples came from axillary lymph nodes draining the breast cancer. This clonotype was counted ten times or more. What it binds is unknown. The junction departs from the called germline gene at one end, perhaps through a read error. Germline loops: CDR1 DFQATT, CDR2 SNEGSKA (reference sequence). The CDR3 runs to 11 residues. The chain recombines TRBV20-1 with TRBJ2-5, with D unclear. Sequencing used axillary lymph node tissue. The sequence was collected from a female donor with breast cancer. Some clones in this sample may be carry-over from other donors' samples. The CDR3 DNA is TGTGGGTGCGGAACTCAAGAGACCCAGTACTTC. Protein sequence: CGCGTQETQYF.